The clone carrying this T cell receptor (beta chain) was detected many times. The entry originates in a study of blood T cells in healthy people across ages. Germline V CDR1 and CDR2: SGHRS, YFSETQ. This CDR3 is built from 17 residues. Unmatched junction bases numbered 11, after V lost 4 bases and J lost 5 bases. A second about 6 to 12 cycle PCR used barcoded and J-beta primers. TCRdb reprocessed the 5' RACE reads via MiXCR and lists one record per CDR3 protein. The sample holds some 890,000 distinct CDR3 sequences, almost 30% seen once. This same sample was also taken into another study, of T cells of mothers and their children.

The chain recombines TRBV5-1 with TRBJ2-1; 11 positions match TRBD1. The sequencing input was blood. The source of this sequence is a woman aged 40 to 50 in good health. The CDR3 DNA is TGCGCCAGCAGCCCCCGGACAGGGGGCTTTCGGGACAATGAGCAGTTCTTC. This codes for CASSPRTGGFRDNEQFF.